The 2 T cell receptor beta chains below were found in one sample sequenced in a study of cytomegalovirus exposure and HLA in healthy donors. Libraries were prepared by immunoSEQ multiplex PCR; TCRdb keeps only in-frame clonotypes and omits some of them. Here the sample spans about 160,000 clones, 91% being singletons. Specimen: PBMCs. These receptors were obtained from a woman aged 18-29 years in good health and CMV-seropositive.

The chain is built from TRBV9 and TRBJ2-2; 7 bases match TRBD1. The CDR3 totals 16 residues. J was trimmed by 4 bases and V by 4 bases; bases with no gene match: 10. CDR1 and CDR2 from the germline V gene are SGDLS and YYNGEE. For the CDR3, the DNA is TGTGCCAGCAGCCCACGAGGGGGCGCGGGCACCGGGGAGCTGTTTTTT. It yields the protein CASSPRGGAGTGELFF.

This chain links TRBV25-1 with TRBJ1-1; D gene uncertain. Between the trimmed V and J ends, which lost 6 bases and 1 base, there was a span of 12 bases. CDR1 is MGHDK and CDR2 is SYGVNS in the germline V gene. The CDR3 runs to 14 residues. CDR3 coding DNA: TGTGCCAGCAGAGAGGACTTTCCGAACACTGAAGCTTTCTTT. Translation: CASREDFPNTEAFF.